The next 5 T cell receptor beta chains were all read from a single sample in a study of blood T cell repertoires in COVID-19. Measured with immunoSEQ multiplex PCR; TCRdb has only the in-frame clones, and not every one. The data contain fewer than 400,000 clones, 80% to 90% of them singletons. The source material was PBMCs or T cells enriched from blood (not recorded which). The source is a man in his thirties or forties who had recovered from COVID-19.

Here the CDR3 reads CASSVLTSGVNEQFF. CDR3 nucleotide sequence: TGTGCCAGCAGCGTACTGACTAGCGGGGTCAATGAGCAGTTCTTC. The V call is TRBV9, the J call TRBJ2-1, with 11 nucleotides matching TRBD2. Germline trimming cut 1 base from V and 6 bases from J; bases unmatched to any gene: 3. This CDR3 has 15 residues. Germline CDR1 SGDLS, CDR2 YYNGEE. Full variable domain (remainder filled in from reference TRBV9 and TRBJ2-1): DSGVTQTPKHLITATGQRVTLRCSPRSGDLSVYWYQQSLDQGLQFLIQYYNGEERAKGNILERFSAQQFPDLHSELNLSSLELGDSALYFCASSVLTSGVNEQFFGPGTRLTVL.

In DNA form, the CDR3 reads TGTGCCAGCAGCCTGGGGGCGAGGGGGAATGAGCAGTTCTTC. Its protein is CASSLGARGNEQFF. This rearrangement joins TRBV6-6 to TRBJ2-1, with D possibly being TRBD1 (6 bases). The V gene lost 6 bases and the J gene lost 7 bases, with 16 bases spanning the gap. Germline CDR1 is MNHNY and CDR2 is SVGAGI (reference sequence). This CDR3 contains 14 residues.

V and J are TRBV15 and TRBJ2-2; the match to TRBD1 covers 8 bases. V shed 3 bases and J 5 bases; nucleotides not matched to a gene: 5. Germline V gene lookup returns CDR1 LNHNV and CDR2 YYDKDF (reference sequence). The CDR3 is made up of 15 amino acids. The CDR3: CATSSRDRRTGELFF. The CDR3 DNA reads TGTGCCACCAGCAGCCGGGACAGGAGAACCGGGGAGCTGTTTTTT.

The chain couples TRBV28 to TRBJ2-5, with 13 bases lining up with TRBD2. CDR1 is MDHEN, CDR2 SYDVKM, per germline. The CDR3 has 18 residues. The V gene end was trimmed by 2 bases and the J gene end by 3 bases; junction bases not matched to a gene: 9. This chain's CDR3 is CASSLVATSGGTEETQYF. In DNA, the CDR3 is TGTGCCAGCAGTTTAGTCGCGACTAGCGGGGGGACAGAAGAGACCCAGTACTTC.

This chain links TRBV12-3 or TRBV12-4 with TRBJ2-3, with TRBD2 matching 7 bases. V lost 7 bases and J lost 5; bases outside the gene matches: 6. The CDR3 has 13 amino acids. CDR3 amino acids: CASTNPGGDTQYF. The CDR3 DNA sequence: TGTGCCAGCACCAACCCGGGGGGAGATACGCAGTATTTT.